Here is one TCR beta chain with its context. Its specificity is not known. This CDR3 has 14 amino acids. Germline V gene lookup returns CDR1 SEHNR and CDR2 FQNEAQ (reference sequence). Sample-barcoded 5' priming and a J-beta primer mix drove a second PCR of 7 to 11 cycles. TCRdb analysed the 5' RACE reads with MiXCR anew, one entry per CDR3 protein. Here the sample spans approximately 1,100,000 distinct CDR3 sequences, 35% to 50% being singletons. Every donor gave 8 to 10 milliliters of peripheral blood. The data originate from a study of blood T cells in healthy people across ages. Overall study: Per two T cells, about one barcoded beta molecule was captured through template switching. Points from the study as a whole: What prevented conclusive comparison of naive and antigen-experienced cells was that PBMCs were unsorted.

The chain carries TRBV7-9 and TRBJ2-7; maybe TRBD2 (6 bases). The assigned J gene may be wrong: the sequence end matches TRBJ2-5 better. The TCR was taken from a woman between 55 and 75 years old in good health. Sequencing was carried out using blood. The CDR3 nucleotides read TGTGCCAGCAGCTCCCCCCCCAGCGGGGAGACCCAGTACTTC. It translates to CASSSPPSGETQYF.